One T cell receptor (beta chain) is described in this entry. Its antigen is currently not known. It has no much larger one-base neighbor in the sample; base qualities were not kept. Donors were 35 to 40 systemically healthy Caucasian individuals from Russia aged roughly 6 to 90 years. Ten milliliters of peripheral blood were drawn from each donor into EDTA-treated Vacutainer tubes. Ficoll-Paque density-gradient centrifugation was used to isolate PBMCs, with at least 7 million per sample. Trizol reagent was used to extract total RNA from the PBMCs, yielding at least 5.5 micrograms per sample. The percentages of naive CD45RAhigh/CD27high T cells were determined by flow cytometry on a PBMC aliquot from every donor. The library came from 5' RACE. Sequencing used an Illumina HiSeq 2500. The second PCR ran for roughly 7 to 12 cycles and used a J-beta primer mix along with a sample-barcoded 5' primer. A template-switch 5' adaptor carrying 12 random nucleotides introduced a unique molecular identifier onto each TCR beta cDNA molecule. Each sample yielded at least 3 million CDR3-containing paired-end reads. First-strand cDNA synthesis was performed from all RNA using the Mint cDNA synthesis kit, with priming by a TRBC-specific oligonucleotide. Following uracil-DNA glycosylase treatment, a first 18-cycle PCR with universal primers M1SS and BC2_uni_R was performed on all cDNA. In the paper's pipeline: Each sample was normalized by randomly selecting 1 million high-quality reads, each carrying a distinct molecular identifier. Reads sharing molecular identifiers were discarded rather than binned into consensus sequences. MiTCR, set to a Q25 quality threshold and the strictest error-elimination algorithm, was used for CDR3 identification, clonotype clustering and error correction. A nonparametric unseen species model with Euler transformation was used to estimate lower-bound total TCR beta diversity. TCRdb trimmed public reads at Q25 via fastp, called clones via MiXCR and kept in-frame beta chains. Every entry covers one CDR3 protein and lists the most common genes and DNA from its rows. TCRdb, not the original authors, processed these V and J calls. The sample table contains about 1,800,000 distinct CDR3 sequences; only one count was recorded for 28% of them. The ten largest clones add up to 6.5% to 8.5% of the sample.

The germline V gene encodes CDR1 MDHEN and CDR2 SYDVKM. V loses 11 bases, J loses 6 bases, and the germline ends lie 15 bases apart. The CDR3 contains 12 residues, cysteine and phenylalanine counted. Only the CDR3 portion is preserved as DNA: 36 bases, with reading frame beginning at the first base. This entry comes from a study of blood T cells in healthy people across ages (dated by TCRdb to 2014 to 2015). About the full investigation: Template switching captured roughly one uniquely barcoded TCR beta cDNA molecule per two T cells in model experiments. The study measured age-related changes in TCR beta repertoire diversity using deep sequencing normalized with unique cDNA molecular identifiers. Donors were grouped into four age groups: young (average roughly 15 years), middle-aged (roughly 37), aged (approximately 67) and long-lived (approximately 81). To avoid experimental bias, donors of different ages were distributed randomly across sequencing lanes. Using the same blood draw, the study looked at two additional independent replicas of 1 million unique cDNA reads for two donors, one aged 18 to 30 and the other aged 80 or older.

The paper's findings and limits, for the study overall: Donor CMV infection status was unknown, potentially confounding age-related changes in expanded clonotypes. Since profiling was done on bulk unsorted PBMCs, naive and antigen-experienced compartments could not be conclusively compared. A strong correlation was found between observed TCR beta diversity and the percentage of naive T cells measured by flow cytometry. Compared with the aged group, the long-lived group had more naive CD4+ T cells, fewer expanded clones and increased TCR diversity, suggesting age selection. As age increased, observed TCR beta diversity per million T cells dropped in a roughly linear way, and a significant reduction was already evident by age approximately 40. Estimates of total diversity from one million sequenced T cells were regarded as lower bounds and underestimates.

The clonotype was recovered from a woman aged 30 to 39 in good health. The receptor chain draws on TRBV28 and TRBJ2-3; the D gene is possibly TRBD2, with 5 bases matching. The sample was blood. The CDR3 amino acid sequence is: CAVESGFDTQYF. The sequenced DNA is TGTGCCGTTGAATCGGGGTTCGATACGCAGTATTTT.